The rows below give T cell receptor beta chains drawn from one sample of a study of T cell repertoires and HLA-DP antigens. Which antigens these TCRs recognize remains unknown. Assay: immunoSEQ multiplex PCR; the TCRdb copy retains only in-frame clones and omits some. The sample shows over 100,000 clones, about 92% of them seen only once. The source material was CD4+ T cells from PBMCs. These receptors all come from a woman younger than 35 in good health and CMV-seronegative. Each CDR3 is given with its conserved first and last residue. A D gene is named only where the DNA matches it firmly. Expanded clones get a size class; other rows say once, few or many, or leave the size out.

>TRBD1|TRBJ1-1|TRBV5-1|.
CASKRGTGDVDTEAFF
TGCGCCAGCAAACGGGGGACAGGGGATGTGGACACTGAAGCTTTCTTT
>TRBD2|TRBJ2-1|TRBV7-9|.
CASRSHRDYSYNEQFF
TGTGCCAGCAGGTCCCATAGGGACTACTCCTACAATGAGCAGTTCTTC
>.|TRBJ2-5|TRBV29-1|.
CSVEGPGRETQYF
TGCAGCGTTGAAGGTCCGGGGAGGGAGACCCAGTACTTC
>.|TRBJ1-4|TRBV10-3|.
CAISEPNDKLFF
TGTGCCATCAGTGAGCCCAATGACAAACTGTTTTTT
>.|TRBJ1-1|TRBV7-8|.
CATGVGQNTEAFF
TGTGCCACGGGCGTGGGGCAAAACACTGAAGCTTTCTTT
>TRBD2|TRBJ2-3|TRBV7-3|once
CASSGSGSTADTQYF
TGTGCCAGCAGCGGTAGCGGGAGTACAGCAGATACGCAGTATTTT
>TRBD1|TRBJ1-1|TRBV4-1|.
CASSHATGAGTEAFF
TGCGCCAGCAGCCATGCGACAGGGGCGGGCACTGAAGCTTTCTTT
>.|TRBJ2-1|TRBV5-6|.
CASSNIPRGSSYNEQFF
TGTGCCAGCAGCAACATCCCTCGGGGGAGCTCCTACAATGAGCAGTTCTTC
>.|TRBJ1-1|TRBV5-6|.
CASSLFVSGLEAFF
TGTGCCAGCAGCTTGTTTGTCTCGGGATTAGAAGCTTTCTTT
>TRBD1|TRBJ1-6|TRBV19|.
CASMVTGGRSPLHF
TGTGCCAGTATGGTGACAGGGGGCAGGTCACCCCTCCACTTT
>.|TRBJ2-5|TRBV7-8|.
CASSLDREETQYF
TGTGCCAGCAGCTTAGACAGAGAAGAGACCCAGTACTTC
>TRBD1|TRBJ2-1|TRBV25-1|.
CASSAGTGSYNEQFF
TGTGCCAGCAGTGCCGGGACAGGGTCCTACAATGAGCAGTTCTTC
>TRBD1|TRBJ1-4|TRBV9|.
CASSQGVNEKLFF
TGTGCCAGCTCGCAGGGGGTTAATGAAAAACTGTTTTTT
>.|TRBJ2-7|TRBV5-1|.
CASSEGGAGSYEQYF
TGCGCCAGCAGTGAGGGGGGAGCAGGCTCCTACGAGCAGTACTTC
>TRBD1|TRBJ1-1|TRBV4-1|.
CASSHPNRGLTEAFF
TGCGCCAGCAGCCACCCCAACAGGGGGCTTACTGAAGCTTTCTTT
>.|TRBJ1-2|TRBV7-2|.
CASSERRTAVGGYTF
TGTGCCAGCAGCGAACGAAGGACTGCTGTGGGGGGCTACACCTTC
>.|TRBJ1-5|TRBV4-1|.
CASSQDRASNQPQHF
TGCGCCAGCAGCCAAGATAGGGCTAGCAATCAGCCCCAGCATTTT
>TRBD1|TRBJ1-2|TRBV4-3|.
CASSQVGQGGYTF
TGCGCCAGCAGCCAAGTAGGACAGGGAGGCTACACCTTC
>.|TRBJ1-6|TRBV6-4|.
CASSLGQDNSPLHF
TGTGCCAGCAGTCTAGGACAAGATAATTCACCCCTCCACTTT
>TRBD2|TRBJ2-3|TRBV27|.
CASSLRPAAGGHTDTQYF
TGTGCCAGCAGTTTAAGGCCGGCCGCGGGGGGCCACACAGATACGCAGTATTTT
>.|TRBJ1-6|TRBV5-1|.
CASSSLQGNSPLHF
TGCGCCAGCAGCTCTTTACAGGGTAATTCACCCCTCCACTTT
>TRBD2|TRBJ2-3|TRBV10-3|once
CAIRGGGASDTQYF
TGTGCCATCAGGGGCGGGGGGGCCTCAGATACGCAGTATTTT
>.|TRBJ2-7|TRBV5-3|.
CARSLSPGTPWSEQYF
TGTGCCAGAAGCTTGAGTCCTGGGACTCCTTGGAGTGAGCAGTACTTC
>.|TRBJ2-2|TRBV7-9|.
CASSLVRGSGELFF
TGTGCCAGCAGCTTAGTGAGGGGCTCGGGGGAGCTGTTTTTT
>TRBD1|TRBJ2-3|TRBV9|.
CASSVLSGGGYTQYF
TGTGCCAGCAGCGTCCTCTCAGGGGGCGGTTATACGCAGTATTTT
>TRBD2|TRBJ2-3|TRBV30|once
CAWGSGRADTQYF
TGTGCCTGGGGAAGCGGGAGGGCCGATACGCAGTATTTT
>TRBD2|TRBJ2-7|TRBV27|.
CASRPQKRVAGISVYEQYF
TGTGCCAGCAGGCCGCAAAAGCGGGTAGCGGGAATTTCGGTGTACGAGCAGTACTTC
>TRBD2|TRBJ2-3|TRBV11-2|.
CASSLDRNTWTSASTDTQYF
TGTGCCAGCAGCTTAGATCGAAACACATGGACTAGCGCTAGCACAGATACGCAGTATTTT
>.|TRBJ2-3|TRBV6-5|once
CASSYRREDTQYF
TGTGCCAGCAGTTACCGTCGAGAAGATACGCAGTATTTT
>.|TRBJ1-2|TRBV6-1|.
CASSEIWGGTRYTF
TGTGCCAGCAGTGAAATATGGGGGGGGACGCGATACACCTTC
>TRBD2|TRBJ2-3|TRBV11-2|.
CASRKPGLADTQYF
TGTGCCAGCAGAAAACCGGGACTAGCAGATACGCAGTATTTT
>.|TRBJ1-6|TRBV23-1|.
CASSHPVESSYNSPLHF
TGCGCCAGCAGTCATCCGGTAGAGAGCTCCTATAATTCACCCCTCCACTTT
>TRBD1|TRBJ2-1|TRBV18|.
CASSQQPGQGLNEQFF
TGTGCCAGCTCCCAACAGCCGGGACAGGGGCTAAATGAGCAGTTCTTC
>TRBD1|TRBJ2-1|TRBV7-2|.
CASSLAGQVNNEQFF
TGTGCCAGCAGCTTGGCGGGACAGGTAAACAATGAGCAGTTCTTC
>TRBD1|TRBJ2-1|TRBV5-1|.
CASSLQGQSVYNEQFF
TGCGCCAGCAGCTTGCAGGGACAGAGCGTATACAATGAGCAGTTCTTC
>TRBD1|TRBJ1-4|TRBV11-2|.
CASSPVQGGEKLFF
TGTGCCAGCAGCCCCGTTCAGGGGGGTGAAAAACTGTTTTTT
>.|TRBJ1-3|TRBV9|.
CAKDNGNTIYF
TGTGCCAAGGACAACGGAAACACCATATATTTT
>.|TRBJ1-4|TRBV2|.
CASLRTAGWLGKLFF
TGTGCCAGCCTCAGGACGGCAGGCTGGTTAGGAAAACTGTTTTTT
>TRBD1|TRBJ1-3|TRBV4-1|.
CASSQPGQGRRGNTIYF
TGCGCCAGCAGCCAACCAGGACAGGGGAGGCGAGGAAACACCATATATTTT
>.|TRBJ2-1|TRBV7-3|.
CASSLSRSNEQFF
TGTGCCAGCAGCTTAAGCCGCAGCAATGAGCAGTTCTTC
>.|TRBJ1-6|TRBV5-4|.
CASSLGPGPGRYSPLHF
TGTGCCAGCAGCTTGGGCCCCGGTCCAGGCCGATATTCACCCCTCCACTTT
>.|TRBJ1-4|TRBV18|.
CASSPQGANEKLFF
TGTGCCAGCTCCCCACAGGGAGCTAATGAAAAACTGTTTTTT
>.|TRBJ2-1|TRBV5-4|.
CATSDGASSYNEQFF
TGTGCCACTTCCGACGGCGCGAGCTCCTACAATGAGCAGTTCTTC
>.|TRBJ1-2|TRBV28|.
CASSQHVSYGYTF
TGTGCCAGCAGTCAACATGTATCCTATGGCTACACCTTC
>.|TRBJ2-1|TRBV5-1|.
CASSSGPTGNEQFF
TGCGCCAGCAGCTCCGGACCAACCGGTAATGAGCAGTTCTTC
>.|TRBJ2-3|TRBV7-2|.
CASNSGAGDTQYF
TGTGCCAGCAACTCGGGGGCCGGAGATACGCAGTATTTT
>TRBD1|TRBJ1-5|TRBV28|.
CASSKGTASNQPQHF
TGTGCCAGCAGCAAAGGGACAGCTAGCAATCAGCCCCAGCATTTT
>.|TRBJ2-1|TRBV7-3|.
CASSLTRNNEQFF
TGTGCCAGCAGCTTAACCCGAAACAATGAGCAGTTCTTC
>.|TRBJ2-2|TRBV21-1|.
CVGINRGRLGTGELFF
TGTGTAGGGATAAACAGGGGGCGATTAGGCACCGGGGAGCTGTTTTTT
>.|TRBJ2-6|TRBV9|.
CASSVVGANVLTF
TGTGCCAGCAGCGTAGTTGGGGCCAACGTCCTGACTTTC
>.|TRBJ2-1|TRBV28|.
CAVGHDTYNEQFF
TGTGCCGTCGGGCATGATACCTACAATGAGCAGTTCTTC